This T cell receptor (beta chain) is from a study of shared clonotypes between healthy human individuals. Turning to the study itself: The plates for each donor numbered three CD4 naive, three CD4 memory, two CD8 naive and one CD8 memory. Regarding the study as a whole: Of the naive CD4 clonotypes, roughly 5% were shared across several donors.

Germline CDR1 reads LNHNV; CDR2 reads YYDKDF (reference sequence). The CDR3 consists of 13 residues. The V end was cut by 6 bases, the J end by 4 bases, with 10 bases between. Genomic DNA per cell subset filled all wells of several immunoSEQ plates. Generated by immunoSEQ multiplex PCR, the TCRdb table keeps only in-frame clones and is missing some. The data hold approximately 2.1 million clones, with roughly 93% observed a single time. A word on this clone: What it binds is unknown. Distinct nucleotide sequences in the sample also encode this CDR3.

The clonotype originates from a man younger than 30 in good health. Some clones in this sample may be carry-over from other donors' samples. Sequencing was carried out using naive CD4+ T cells from PBMCs. Described subset: CD45RA+ positively selected. This chain uses TRBV15 with TRBJ1-3, with D unresolved. This CDR3 is CATSREIGNTIYF. The CDR3 DNA reads TGTGCCACCAGTAGGGAAATCGGAAACACCATATATTTT.